This is a list of T cell receptor beta chains from one sample in a study of somatic mutations in cytotoxic T cells in rheumatoid arthritis. Method: immunoSEQ multiplex PCR; TCRdb's copy keeps in-frame clones and lacks some. The sample records about 16,000 clones, about four fifths being singletons. Sample: CD8+ T cells sorted from blood. The receptors here all came from an adult with rheumatoid arthritis. Both conserved end residues are part of each CDR3. The D gene is left open where the match is weak. Clone size, where shown, is once, few, many, or a class for clones that have expanded.

v_call	d_call	j_call	clone_size	cdr3_aa	cdr3_nt
TRBV7-2	NA	TRBJ1-1	NA	CASSLVYQNTEAFF	TGTGCCAGCAGCTTAGTGTACCAGAACACTGAAGCTTTCTTT
TRBV11-2	NA	TRBJ2-1	NA	CASSLGRGPYNEQFF	TGTGCCAGCAGCTTGGGGAGAGGACCCTACAATGAGCAGTTCTTC
TRBV28	NA	TRBJ1-1	NA	CASSYPTFMNTEAFF	TGTGCCAGCAGTTACCCCACGTTCATGAACACTGAAGCTTTCTTT
TRBV4-1	TRBD1	TRBJ1-1	NA	CASSQLQGSEAFF	TGCGCCAGCAGCCAATTACAGGGGTCTGAAGCTTTCTTT
TRBV21-1	NA	TRBJ2-7	NA	CASSRDRGFAYEQYF	TGTGCCAGCAGCAGAGACAGGGGTTTCGCCTACGAGCAGTACTTC
TRBV5-5	TRBD1	TRBJ2-1	NA	CASTNEGQDYNEQFF	TGTGCCAGCACCAACGAGGGACAGGACTACAATGAGCAGTTCTTC
TRBV30	NA	TRBJ2-7	NA	CAWSVQVWDGRSYEQYF	TGTGCCTGGAGTGTACAAGTGTGGGACGGTCGGTCCTACGAGCAGTACTTC
TRBV27	NA	TRBJ2-7	NA	CASSLFGEQYF	TGTGCCAGCAGTCTGTTCGGCGAGCAGTACTTC
TRBV27	TRBD2	TRBJ2-1	NA	CASSGTSYNEQFF	TGTGCCAGCAGTGGGACTAGTTACAATGAGCAGTTCTTC
TRBV11-2	NA	TRBJ1-3	NA	CASSFSGTGNTIYF	TGTGCCAGCAGCTTTTCCGGGACAGGAAACACCATATATTTT
TRBV6-6	NA	TRBJ1-5	few	CASSYSSNQPQHF	TGTGCCAGCAGTTACTCTAGCAATCAGCCCCAGCATTTT
TRBV27	NA	TRBJ1-2	few	CASGPSFGYTF	TGTGCCAGCGGACCCAGCTTTGGCTACACCTTC
TRBV7-9	NA	TRBJ1-2	few	CASSWDLYGYTF	TGTGCCAGCAGCTGGGACTTGTATGGCTACACCTTC
TRBV6-4	NA	TRBJ2-6	NA	CASSDSGANVLTF	TGTGCCAGCAGTGACTCTGGGGCCAACGTCCTGACTTTC
TRBV6-5	NA	TRBJ1-2	NA	CASSYLGHTGIDGYTF	TGTGCCAGCAGTTACCTCGGTCATACAGGGATTGATGGCTACACCTTC
TRBV27	NA	TRBJ1-6	NA	CASSLAAESYSPLHF	TGTGCCAGCAGTTTAGCGGCAGAATCTTATTCACCCCTCCACTTT
TRBV27	NA	TRBJ1-5	NA	CASSFSSRGKSQPQHF	TGTGCCAGCAGTTTCAGTAGCAGGGGCAAAAGTCAGCCCCAGCATTTT
TRBV5-1	NA	TRBJ2-7	NA	CASSLTGTYEQYF	TGCGCCAGCAGCTTGACAGGCACCTACGAGCAGTACTTC
TRBV6-6	NA	TRBJ1-2	NA	CASSYRGGNYGYTF	TGTGCCAGCAGTTACAGGGGGGGTAACTATGGCTACACCTTC
TRBV14	NA	TRBJ2-7	NA	CASSQASSYEQYF	TGTGCCAGCAGCCAAGCCAGCTCCTACGAGCAGTACTTC
TRBV19	TRBD1	TRBJ1-5	NA	CASSSWTGGQPQHF	TGTGCCAGTAGTTCATGGACAGGCGGTCAGCCCCAGCATTTT
TRBV27	TRBD2	TRBJ2-7	NA	CASSLGTSNPYEQYF	TGTGCCAGCAGTCTAGGGACTAGCAACCCCTACGAGCAGTACTTC
TRBV9	TRBD2	TRBJ2-7	NA	CASSVWASGGEQYF	TGTGCCAGCAGCGTATGGGCCAGCGGGGGCGAGCAGTACTTC
TRBV15	NA	TRBJ2-3	NA	CATSSSRGGEGTDTQYF	TGTGCCACCAGCTCGTCCCGGGGCGGGGAGGGCACAGATACGCAGTATTTT
TRBV11-2	NA	TRBJ1-1	NA	CASSLVLLGVMNTEAFF	TGTGCCAGCAGCTTAGTTCTCCTGGGAGTAATGAACACTGAAGCTTTCTTT
TRBV9	TRBD1	TRBJ2-7	NA	CASSVASQGSGEQYF	TGTGCCAGCAGCGTAGCCTCACAGGGGAGCGGCGAGCAGTACTTC
TRBV18	NA	TRBJ1-3	NA	CASSPPLSGNTIYF	TGTGCCAGCTCACCACCCCTCTCTGGAAACACCATATATTTT
TRBV9	NA	TRBJ1-1	NA	CASSVNRRDTEAFF	TGTGCCAGCAGCGTCAATAGACGGGACACTGAAGCTTTCTTT
TRBV29-1	TRBD2	TRBJ2-5	NA	CSVGLAGGEYQETQYF	TGCAGCGTTGGACTAGCGGGGGGCGAGTACCAAGAGACCCAGTACTTC
TRBV19	TRBD1	TRBJ1-2	NA	CASSISYRGYGYTF	TGTGCCAGTAGTATATCGTACAGGGGATATGGCTACACCTTC
TRBV7-9	NA	TRBJ2-1	NA	CASSFSVYNEQFF	TGTGCCAGCAGCTTTTCGGTGTACAATGAGCAGTTCTTC
TRBV2	TRBD1	TRBJ2-7	NA	CASSEAFGQGEYF	TGTGCCAGCAGTGAAGCCTTCGGACAGGGGGAGTACTTC
TRBV29-1	NA	TRBJ2-1	NA	CSVCPDPYNEQFF	TGCAGCGTTTGTCCAGATCCCTACAATGAGCAGTTCTTC
TRBV7-9	NA	TRBJ1-1	NA	CASSFLENTEAFF	TGTGCCAGCAGCTTTTTGGAGAACACTGAAGCTTTCTTT